A selection of T cell receptor beta chains follows, all from one sample in a study of post-analysis software for immune sequencing data. MiXCR was run by TCRdb on the PCR reads, yielding one entry per CDR3 protein. The sample records just over 250,000 distinct CDR3 sequences, less than 40% being singletons. The specimen sequenced was blood. These receptors all come from a girl aged 10 to 17 with multiple sclerosis. The CDR3 runs from the conserved cysteine through the conserved F or W. The D gene is left open where the match is weak. Rows may omit the clone size; those that give it use once, few, many or a size class.

.	.	TRBV25-1	TRBJ1-2	TGTACCAGCAGTGAATCGGGGTACTATGGCTACACCTTC	CTSSESGYYGYTF
.	.	TRBV29-1	TRBJ1-1	TGCAGCGTTGTGGAGCCCAACACTGAAGCTTTCTTT	CSVVEPNTEAFF
.	TRBD1	TRBV7-2	TRBJ1-5	TGTGCCAGCAGCTGGACAGGGGGCGGCGGGCAGCCCCAGCATTTT	CASSWTGGGGQPQHF
few	.	TRBV7-9	TRBJ1-4	TGTGCCAGCAGATCACTAGGGACTAATGAAAAACTGTTTTTT	CASRSLGTNEKLFF
many	.	TRBV6-1	TRBJ1-2	TGTGCCAGCAGTGAAAGGCTTGGCTACACCTTC	CASSERLGYTF
.	.	TRBV4-1	TRBJ2-2	TGCGCCAGCAGCCAAAGCCCGTGGAGCACCGGGGAGCTGTTTTTT	CASSQSPWSTGELFF
few	.	TRBV7-2	TRBJ2-7	TGTGCCAGCAGCTTTAGCGCCGCAGGCGCCTACGAGCAGTACTTC	CASSFSAAGAYEQYF
few	TRBD1	TRBV15	TRBJ2-1	TGTGCCACCAGCAGAGGCGCTGACAGGGCCTACAATGAGCAGTTCTTC	CATSRGADRAYNEQFF
few	.	TRBV11-2	TRBJ1-6	TGTGCCAGCAGCCGGCCGCCAGGGGAACCCCCCCACTTT	CASSRPPGEPPHF
.	.	TRBV25-1	TRBJ2-5	TGTGCCAGCAGTGAATATCTATCGTCTGAGCAGTACTTC	CASSEYLSSEQYF
.	TRBD1	TRBV5-6	TRBJ2-1	TGTGCCAGCAGCTCGCAGGGGGTATACAATGAGCAGTTCTTC	CASSSQGVYNEQFF
.	.	TRBV7-2	TRBJ2-1	TGTGCCAGCAGCTTCGAAGTAGCGCAAGAGACCCAGTTCTTC	CASSFEVAQETQFF
.	TRBD2	TRBV5-1	TRBJ2-5	TGCGCCAGCAGCACCGGACTAGCGGGGGTCCAAGAGACCCAGTACTTC	CASSTGLAGVQETQYF
many	.	TRBV7-2	TRBJ2-1	TGTGCCAGCAGCCCCCTATCGGGGCTGCCGAATGAGCAGTTCTTC	CASSPLSGLPNEQFF
.	.	TRBV20-1	TRBJ1-2	TGCAGTGCTAGAGGTCCGGACAGTCTTCAAAGCGGCTACACCTTC	CSARGPDSLQSGYTF
many	.	TRBV9	TRBJ2-1	TGTGCCAGCAGCGGGGCTAGCTCCGGTGAGCAGTTCTTC	CASSGASSGEQFF
many	.	TRBV12-3/TRBV12-4	TRBJ2-5	TGTGCCAGCAGTCTCAGGGAGGAAGGGGAGACCCAGTACTTC	CASSLREEGETQYF
many	TRBD2	TRBV2	TRBJ2-3	TGTGCCAGCAGTGGAGCGGGAGCGGTAGATACGCAGTATTTT	CASSGAGAVDTQYF
.	.	TRBV29-1	TRBJ2-1	TGCAGCGCTCCCGTGCCGGTGGGCAATGAGCAGTTCTTC	CSAPVPVGNEQFF